This passage covers 24 T cell receptor beta chains from one sample sequenced in a study of CD8+ T cells in alopecia areata. Extraction and reverse transcription of RNA yielded cDNA as the sequencing template. The protocol was immunoSEQ multiplex PCR, while the TCRdb copy is restricted to in-frame clones and leaves out a portion. The sample has about 150,000 clones, more than 45% seen once. The sample was CD4+ T cells sorted from blood. The receptors stem from a human donor with alopecia areata.

The chain has TRBV5-1 and TRBJ2-1, with 8 bases fitting TRBD2. Trimming cost V 7 bases and J 5 bases; bases outside gene matches: 5. There are 13 residues in the CDR3. Germline assignment: CDR1 SGHRS and CDR2 YFSETQ. CDR3 sequence reads: CASLALADNEQFF. In DNA, the CDR3 is TGCGCCAGCCTGGCACTAGCGGACAATGAGCAGTTCTTC.

The rearrangement links TRBV2 to TRBJ2-7, with D perhaps TRBD1 (7 bases). Looked up from germline, CDR1 is SNHLY and CDR2 is FYNNEI. This CDR3 region has 12 residues. V lost 4 bases and J 7 bases, leaving 11 bases between the germline ends. CDR3 DNA sequence: TGTGCCAGCAGTGGCTCAGGGGGGGAGCAGTACTTC. It encodes CASSGSGGEQYF.

This clone was picked up a small number of times. The V and J genes are TRBV5-1 and TRBJ2-3; 8 bases are a match to TRBD2. The CDR3 is 15 residues long. CDR1 SGHRS and CDR2 YFSETQ come from the germline V gene. V was pared by 3 bases and J by 7 bases, with 10 bases of the junction left unmatched. The CDR3 region is CASSSMTSVLHTQYF. DNA for the CDR3: TGCGCCAGCAGCTCGATGACTAGCGTTCTTCATACGCAGTATTTT.

J is TRBJ2-7 and V is TRBV20-1; D remains ambiguous. V gave up 1 base and J gave up 3 bases, with 4 bases separating them. CDR1 and CDR2 (germline): DFQATT, SNEGSKA (reference sequence). This CDR3 region has 11 residues. The CDR3 spells CSARVSYEQYF. DNA for the CDR3: TGCAGTGCTAGAGTTAGCTACGAGCAGTACTTC.

The chain recombines TRBV29-1 with TRBJ2-1, with 11 positions matching TRBD2. Germline V gives CDR1 SQVTM, CDR2 ANQGSEA. This CDR3 spans 13 amino acids. With V trimmed by 4 bases and J by 8 bases, 4 bases remained unmatched. DNA for the CDR3: TGCAGCGTTGCTAGCGGGAGGCTGGATGAGCAGTTCTTC. Encoded protein: CSVASGRLDEQFF.

This clone appeared a few times. CDR3 amino acids: CSVFSGSTEAFF. CDR3 sequence (DNA): TGCAGCGTTTTTTCAGGGTCGACGGAAGCTTTCTTT. The chain carries TRBV29-1 and TRBJ1-1, with a weak D call TRBD1 (5 bases). Germline V lookup: CDR1 SQVTM, CDR2 ANQGSEA. The V end was cut by 5 bases, the J end by 8 bases, with 15 bases between. The CDR3 runs 12 residues.

This clone was detected only once. The chain is built from TRBV29-1 and TRBJ2-7; D may correspond to TRBD1 or TRBD2 (5 bases each). Trimming stripped 7 bases from V and 2 bases from J, with 15 bases between. The CDR3 contains 13 residues. CDR1 is SQVTM and CDR2 is ANQGSEA in the germline V gene. CDR3 coding DNA: TGCAGCGGATCTAGAGGGGTACCCTACGAGCAGTACTTC. Translation: CSGSRGVPYEQYF.

This clone was recorded a few times. The V call is TRBV6-5, the J call TRBJ2-7; D possibly corresponds to TRBD1 (5 bases). The CDR3 sequence is 14 residues long. The germline V and J ends were trimmed by 8 bases and 0 bases, with 14 bases remaining between them. Germline V gives CDR1 MNHEY, CDR2 SVGAGI. CDR3 sequence (DNA): TGTGCCAGCCAAAGTACAGGTAGCTCCTACGAGCAGTACTTC. It specifies CASQSTGSSYEQYF.

This clone was detected only a few times. The V and J genes are TRBV25-1 and TRBJ1-4; perhaps TRBD1 as D (5 bases). Trimming took 4 bases from V and 3 from J, leaving 12 bases between them. This CDR3 region has 15 residues. Germline V gene data show CDR1 as MGHDK and CDR2 as SYGVNS. CDR3 amino acids: CASSASGTANEKLFF. In DNA, the CDR3 is TGTGCCAGCAGTGCTTCTGGGACGGCTAATGAAAAACTGTTTTTT.

This chain links TRBV29-1 with TRBJ1-2, with D maybe TRBD1 (6 bases). The V gene's germline CDR1 is SQVTM and CDR2 ANQGSEA. Between the trimmed V and J ends, which lost 3 bases and 4 bases, there was a span of 12 bases. The CDR3 loop spans 13 amino acids. The CDR3 region has the DNA TGCAGCGTTGATTGGGGGGCGGTCTATGGCTACACCTTC. It encodes CSVDWGAVYGYTF. Full variable domain (rest looked up from reference TRBV29-1 and TRBJ1-2): SAVISQKPSRDICQRGTSLTIQCQVDSQVTMMFWYRQQPGQSLTLIATANQGSEATYESGFVIDKFPISRPNLTFSTLTVSNMSPEDSSIYLCSVDWGAVYGYTFGSGTRLTVV.

There are a few counts of this clone. The rearrangement links TRBV7-8 to TRBJ2-1, with D possibly matching TRBD1 (6 bases). The germline CDR1 and CDR2 sequences are SGHVS and FQNEAQ. This CDR3 has 14 amino acids. Trimming took off 7 bases at V and 10 bases at J, with 20 bases between the two ends. The CDR3 loop is CASIQGHTLEEQFF. CDR3 bases: TGTGCCAGCATCCAGGGGCACACTCTAGAGGAGCAGTTCTTC.

This chain joins TRBV14 and TRBJ2-1, with TRBD2 matching 9 bases. Germline trimming cut 1 base from V and 8 bases from J; bases unmatched to any gene: 9. CDR1 is SGHDN and CDR2 is FVKESK in the germline V gene. The CDR3 runs 16 residues. The CDR3 reads CASSQVFGTSWHEQFF. CDR3 coding DNA: TGTGCCAGCAGCCAAGTGTTCGGGACTAGCTGGCATGAGCAGTTCTTC.

This chain links TRBV7-9 with TRBJ2-5; D not certain. The CDR3 contains 11 residues. The germline gives CDR1 SEHNR, CDR2 FQNEAQ (reference sequence). Trimming took 3 bases from V and 5 from J, leaving 4 bases between them. DNA for the CDR3: TGTGCCAGCAGCTTTATTGAGACCCAGTACTTC. It specifies CASSFIETQYF.

The rearrangement uses TRBV20-1 and TRBJ2-1; D may be TRBD2 (5 bases). V was clipped by 6 bases and J by 6 bases, with 9 bases between them. Germline CDR1 is DFQATT and CDR2 is SNEGSKA (reference sequence). The CDR3 has 11 amino acids. This CDR3 is CSAQTSNEQFF. The CDR3 DNA sequence: TGCAGTGCCCAAACTAGCAATGAGCAGTTCTTC.

CDR3: CSVVRASGRETQYF. The DNA of the CDR3 is TGCAGCGTTGTGAGGGCTAGCGGGAGAGAGACCCAGTACTTC. The rearrangement joins TRBV29-1 to TRBJ2-5; 10 nucleotides align to TRBD2. The trim removed 4 bases at V and 4 bases at J, leaving 6 bases unmatched. This CDR3 is built from 14 residues. Germline CDR1 and CDR2: SQVTM and ANQGSEA.

This clone has only a few counts. Within the sample, other DNA sequences also encode this same CDR3. This chain joins TRBV28 and TRBJ2-7, with D hard to call. Trimming stripped 5 bases from V and 4 bases from J, with 9 bases between. The CDR3 runs 12 residues. Germline CDR1 and CDR2: MDHEN and SYDVKM. In DNA form, the CDR3 reads TGTGCCAGCAGTCTCGGTTCTTACGAGCAGTACTTC. It specifies CASSLGSYEQYF.

The chain joins TRBV5-1 to TRBJ2-5; TRBD2 matches 9 bases. V was clipped by 4 bases and J by 3 bases; unmatched bases: 4. This CDR3 is 14 amino acids long. Germline CDR1 SGHRS, CDR2 YFSETQ. Here the CDR3 DNA reads TGCGCCAGCAGCCCGGCGGGAGGGGAAGAGACCCAGTACTTC. Amino acids: CASSPAGGEETQYF.

The chain uses TRBV9 and TRBJ2-7, with D perhaps matching TRBD2 (6 bases). Trimming left V 0 bases short and J 4 bases short, with 14 bases between. Germline V gene lookup returns CDR1 SGDLS and CDR2 YYNGEE. The CDR3 is 15 residues long. The CDR3 sequence is CASSVASSATYEQYF. CDR3 in DNA: TGTGCCAGCAGCGTAGCTTCTAGCGCGACTTACGAGCAGTACTTC.

The sample holds a few counts of this clone. The V and J genes are TRBV29-1 and TRBJ2-7; possibly TRBD1 for D (6 bases). V was trimmed by 2 bases and J by 5 bases, leaving 10 bases between them. This CDR3 contains 12 residues. Germline CDR1 and CDR2: SQVTM and ANQGSEA. CDR3 protein: CSVERDTHEQYF. The CDR3 nucleotides are TGCAGCGTTGAAAGGGACACCCACGAGCAGTACTTC.

The gene calls are TRBV30 and TRBJ1-2; TRBD1 might be the D (5 bases). The CDR3 covers 13 residues. Trimming stripped 1 base from V and 2 bases from J, with 8 bases between. Germline assignment: CDR1 GTSNPN and CDR2 SVGIG (reference sequence). The CDR3: CAWSATENYGYTF. Written as DNA, the CDR3 is TGTGCCTGGAGTGCGACAGAGAACTATGGCTACACCTTC.

The gene calls are TRBV29-1 and TRBJ2-5; 7 bases agree with TRBD1. The CDR3 runs to 12 residues. V gave up 7 bases and J gave up 3 bases; unmatched junction bases: 5. The V gene's germline CDR1 is SQVTM and CDR2 ANQGSEA. CDR3 sequence (DNA): TGCAGCGGGGGACAGATAAAAGAGACCCAGTACTTC. Protein: CSGGQIKETQYF.

The DNA for the CDR3 is TGTGCCAGCAGTTATCGGCAGCTCCTCTACGAGCAGTACTTC. Residues: CASSYRQLLYEQYF. The chain joins TRBV6-9 to TRBJ2-7; D remains unclear. V was pared by 2 bases and J by 3 bases, with 11 bases between. CDR3 length: 14 amino acids. Germline CDR1 reads MNHGY; CDR2 reads SVAAGI.

This clone has just a few counts. The V gene is TRBV7-9, the J gene TRBJ1-2, with D unclear. Germline CDR1 SEHNR, CDR2 FQNEAQ (reference sequence). CDR3 length: 11 residues. Trimming shortened V by 5 bases and J by 3 bases, and 4 bases separated the two germline ends. The CDR3 region is CASSPDYGYTF. The CDR3, as DNA: TGTGCCAGCAGCCCCGACTATGGCTACACCTTC.

CDR3 coding DNA: TGTGCCAGCAGTGACCCAGCGGGAGGGACAGATACGCAGTATTTT. This codes for CASSDPAGGTDTQYF. The chain joins TRBV6-1 to TRBJ2-3, with 10 nucleotides matching TRBD2. The CDR3 sequence is 15 residues long. With 3 bases clipped from V and 3 bases from J, the junction kept 3 bases outside the gene matches. Germline V lookup: CDR1 MNHNS, CDR2 SASEGT.